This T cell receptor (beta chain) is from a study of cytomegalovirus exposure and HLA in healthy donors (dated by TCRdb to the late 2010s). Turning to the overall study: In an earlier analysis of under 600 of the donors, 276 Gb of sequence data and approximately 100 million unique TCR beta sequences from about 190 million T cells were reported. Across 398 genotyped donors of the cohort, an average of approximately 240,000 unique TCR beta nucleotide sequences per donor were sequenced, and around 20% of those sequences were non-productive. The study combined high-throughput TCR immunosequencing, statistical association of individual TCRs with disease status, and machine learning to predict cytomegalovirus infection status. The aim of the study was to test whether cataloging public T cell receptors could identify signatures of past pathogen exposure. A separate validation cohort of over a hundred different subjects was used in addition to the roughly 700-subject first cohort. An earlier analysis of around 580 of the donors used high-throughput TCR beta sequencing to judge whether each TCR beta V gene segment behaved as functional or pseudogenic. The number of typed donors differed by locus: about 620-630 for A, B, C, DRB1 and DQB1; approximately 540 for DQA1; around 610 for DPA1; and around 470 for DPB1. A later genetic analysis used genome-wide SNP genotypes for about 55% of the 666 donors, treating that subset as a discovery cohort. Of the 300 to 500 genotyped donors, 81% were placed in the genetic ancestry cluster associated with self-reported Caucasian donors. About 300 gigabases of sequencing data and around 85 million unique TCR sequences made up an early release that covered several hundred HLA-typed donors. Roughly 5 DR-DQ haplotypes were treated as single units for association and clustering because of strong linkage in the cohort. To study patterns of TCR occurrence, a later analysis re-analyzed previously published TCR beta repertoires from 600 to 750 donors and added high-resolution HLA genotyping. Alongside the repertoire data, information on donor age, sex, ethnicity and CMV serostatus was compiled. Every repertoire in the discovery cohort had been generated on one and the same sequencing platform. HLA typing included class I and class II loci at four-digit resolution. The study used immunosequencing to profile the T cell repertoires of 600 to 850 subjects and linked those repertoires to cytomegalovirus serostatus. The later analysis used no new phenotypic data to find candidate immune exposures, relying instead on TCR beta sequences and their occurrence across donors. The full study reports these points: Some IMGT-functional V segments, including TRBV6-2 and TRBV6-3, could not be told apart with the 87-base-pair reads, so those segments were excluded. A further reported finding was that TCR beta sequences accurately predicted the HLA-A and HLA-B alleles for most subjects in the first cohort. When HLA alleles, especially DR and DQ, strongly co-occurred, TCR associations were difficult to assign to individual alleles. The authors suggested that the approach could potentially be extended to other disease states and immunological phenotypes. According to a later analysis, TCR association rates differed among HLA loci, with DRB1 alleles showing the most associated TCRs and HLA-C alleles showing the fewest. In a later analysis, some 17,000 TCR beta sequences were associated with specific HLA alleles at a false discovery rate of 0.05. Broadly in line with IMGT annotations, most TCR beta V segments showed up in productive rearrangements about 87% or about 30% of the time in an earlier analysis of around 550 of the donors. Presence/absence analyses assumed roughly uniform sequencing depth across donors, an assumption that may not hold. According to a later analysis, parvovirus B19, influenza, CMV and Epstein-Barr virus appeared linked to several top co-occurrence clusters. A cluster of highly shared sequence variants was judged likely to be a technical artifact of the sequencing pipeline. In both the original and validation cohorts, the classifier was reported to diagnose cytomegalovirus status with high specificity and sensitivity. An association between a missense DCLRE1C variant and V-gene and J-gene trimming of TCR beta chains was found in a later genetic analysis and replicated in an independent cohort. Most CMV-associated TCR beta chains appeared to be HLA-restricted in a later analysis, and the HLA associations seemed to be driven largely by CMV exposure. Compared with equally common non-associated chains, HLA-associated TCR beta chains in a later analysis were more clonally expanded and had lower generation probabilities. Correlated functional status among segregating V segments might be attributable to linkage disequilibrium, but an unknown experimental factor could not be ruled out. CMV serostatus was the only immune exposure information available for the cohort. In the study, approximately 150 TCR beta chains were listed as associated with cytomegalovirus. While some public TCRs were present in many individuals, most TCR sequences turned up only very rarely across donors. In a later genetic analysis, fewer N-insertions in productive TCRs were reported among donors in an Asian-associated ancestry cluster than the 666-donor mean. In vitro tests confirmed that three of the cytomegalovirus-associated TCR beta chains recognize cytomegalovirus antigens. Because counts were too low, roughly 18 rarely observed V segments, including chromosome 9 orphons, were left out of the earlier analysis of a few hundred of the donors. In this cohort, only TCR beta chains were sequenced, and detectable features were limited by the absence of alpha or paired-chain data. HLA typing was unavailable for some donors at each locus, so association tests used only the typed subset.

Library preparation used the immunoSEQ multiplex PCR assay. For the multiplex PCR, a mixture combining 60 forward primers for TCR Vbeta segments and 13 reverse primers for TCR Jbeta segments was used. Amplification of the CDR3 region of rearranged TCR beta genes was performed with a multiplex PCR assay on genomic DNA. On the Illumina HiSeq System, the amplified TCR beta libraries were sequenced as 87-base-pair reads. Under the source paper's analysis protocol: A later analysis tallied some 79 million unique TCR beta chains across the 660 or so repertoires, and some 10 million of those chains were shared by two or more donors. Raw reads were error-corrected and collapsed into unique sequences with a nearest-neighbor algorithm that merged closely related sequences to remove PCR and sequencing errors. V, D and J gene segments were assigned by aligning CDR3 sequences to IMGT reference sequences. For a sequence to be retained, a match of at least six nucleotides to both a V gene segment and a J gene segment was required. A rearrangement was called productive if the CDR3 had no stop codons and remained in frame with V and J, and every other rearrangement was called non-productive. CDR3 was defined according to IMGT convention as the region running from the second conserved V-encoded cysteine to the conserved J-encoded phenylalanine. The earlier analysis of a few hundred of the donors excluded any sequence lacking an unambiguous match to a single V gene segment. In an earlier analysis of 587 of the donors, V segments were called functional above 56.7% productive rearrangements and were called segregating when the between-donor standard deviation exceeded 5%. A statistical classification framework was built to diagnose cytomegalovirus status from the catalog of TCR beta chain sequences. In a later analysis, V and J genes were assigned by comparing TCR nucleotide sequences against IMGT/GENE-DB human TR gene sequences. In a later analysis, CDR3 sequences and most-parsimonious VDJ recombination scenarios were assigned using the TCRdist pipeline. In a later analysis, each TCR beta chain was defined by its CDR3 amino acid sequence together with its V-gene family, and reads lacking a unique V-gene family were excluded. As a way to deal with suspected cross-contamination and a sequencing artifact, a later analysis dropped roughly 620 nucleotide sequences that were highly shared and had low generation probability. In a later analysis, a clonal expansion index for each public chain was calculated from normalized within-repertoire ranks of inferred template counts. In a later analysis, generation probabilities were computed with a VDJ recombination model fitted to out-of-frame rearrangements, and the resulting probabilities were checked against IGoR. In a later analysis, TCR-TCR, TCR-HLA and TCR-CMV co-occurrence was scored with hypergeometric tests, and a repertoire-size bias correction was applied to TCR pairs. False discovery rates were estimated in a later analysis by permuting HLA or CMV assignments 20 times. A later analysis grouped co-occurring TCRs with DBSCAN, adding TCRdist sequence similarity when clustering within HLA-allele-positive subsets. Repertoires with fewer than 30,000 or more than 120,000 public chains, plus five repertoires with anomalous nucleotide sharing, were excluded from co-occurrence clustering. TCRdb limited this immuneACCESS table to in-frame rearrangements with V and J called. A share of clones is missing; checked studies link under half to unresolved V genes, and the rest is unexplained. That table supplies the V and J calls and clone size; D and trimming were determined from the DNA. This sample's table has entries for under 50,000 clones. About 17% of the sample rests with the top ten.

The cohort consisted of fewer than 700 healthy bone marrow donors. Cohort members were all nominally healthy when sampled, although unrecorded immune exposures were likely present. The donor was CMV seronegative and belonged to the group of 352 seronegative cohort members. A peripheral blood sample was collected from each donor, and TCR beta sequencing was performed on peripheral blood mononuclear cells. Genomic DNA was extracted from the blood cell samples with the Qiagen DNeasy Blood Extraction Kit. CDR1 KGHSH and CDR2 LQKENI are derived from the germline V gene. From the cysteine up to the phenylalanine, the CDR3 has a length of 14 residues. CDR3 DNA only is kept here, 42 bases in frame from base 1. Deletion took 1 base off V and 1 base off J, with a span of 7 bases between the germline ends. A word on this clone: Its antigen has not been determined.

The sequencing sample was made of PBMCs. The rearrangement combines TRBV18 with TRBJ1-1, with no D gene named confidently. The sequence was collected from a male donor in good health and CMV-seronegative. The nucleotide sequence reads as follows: TGTGCCAGCTCACCACTGACTCAGAACACTGAAGCTTTCTTT. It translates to CASSPLTQNTEAFF.